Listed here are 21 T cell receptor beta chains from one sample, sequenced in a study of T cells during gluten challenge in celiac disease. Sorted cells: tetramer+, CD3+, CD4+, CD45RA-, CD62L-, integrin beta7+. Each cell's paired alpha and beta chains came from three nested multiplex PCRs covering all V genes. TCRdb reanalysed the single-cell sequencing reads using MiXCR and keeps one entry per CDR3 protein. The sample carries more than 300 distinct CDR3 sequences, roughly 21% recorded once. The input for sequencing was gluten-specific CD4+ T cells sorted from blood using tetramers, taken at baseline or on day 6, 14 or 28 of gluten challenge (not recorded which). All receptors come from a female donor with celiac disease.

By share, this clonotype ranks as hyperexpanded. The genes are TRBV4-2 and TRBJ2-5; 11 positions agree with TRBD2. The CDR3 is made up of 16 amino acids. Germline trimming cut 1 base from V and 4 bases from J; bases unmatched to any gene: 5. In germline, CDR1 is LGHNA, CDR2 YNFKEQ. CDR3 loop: CASSQGVAGGLETQYF. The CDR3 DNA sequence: TGTGCCAGCAGCCAAGGTGTAGCGGGGGGGCTAGAGACCCAGTACTTC.

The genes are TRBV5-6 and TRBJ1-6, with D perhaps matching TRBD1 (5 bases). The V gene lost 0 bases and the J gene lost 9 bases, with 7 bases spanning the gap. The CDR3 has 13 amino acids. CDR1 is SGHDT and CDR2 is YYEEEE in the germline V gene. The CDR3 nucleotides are TGTGCCAGCAGCTTGGTGGGGGGTTCACCCCTCCACTTT. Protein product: CASSLVGGSPLHF. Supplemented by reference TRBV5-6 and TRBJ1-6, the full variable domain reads DAGVTQSPTHLIKTRGQQVTLRCSPKSGHDTVSWYQQALGQGPQFIFQYYEEEERQRGNFPDRFSGHQFPNYSSELNVNALLLGDSALYLCASSLVGGSPLHFGNGTRLTVT.

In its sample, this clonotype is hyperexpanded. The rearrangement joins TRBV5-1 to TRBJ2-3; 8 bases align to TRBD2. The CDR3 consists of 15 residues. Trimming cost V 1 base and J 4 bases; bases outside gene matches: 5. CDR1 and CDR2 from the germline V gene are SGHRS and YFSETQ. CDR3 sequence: CASSLLTSGPDTQYF. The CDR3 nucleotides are TGCGCCAGCAGCTTGCTTACTAGCGGTCCAGATACGCAGTATTTT.

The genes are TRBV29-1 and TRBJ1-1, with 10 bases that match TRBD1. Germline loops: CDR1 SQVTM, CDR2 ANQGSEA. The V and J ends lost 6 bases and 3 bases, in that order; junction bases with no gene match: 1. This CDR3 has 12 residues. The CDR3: CSVGTGDTEAFF. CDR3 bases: TGCAGCGTGGGGACAGGGGACACTGAAGCTTTCTTT.

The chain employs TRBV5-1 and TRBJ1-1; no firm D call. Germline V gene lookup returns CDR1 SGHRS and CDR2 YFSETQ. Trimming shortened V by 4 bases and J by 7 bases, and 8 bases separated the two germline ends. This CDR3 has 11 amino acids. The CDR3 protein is CASSDLNEAFF. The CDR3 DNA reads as TGCGCCAGCAGCGATCTCAATGAAGCTTTCTTT.

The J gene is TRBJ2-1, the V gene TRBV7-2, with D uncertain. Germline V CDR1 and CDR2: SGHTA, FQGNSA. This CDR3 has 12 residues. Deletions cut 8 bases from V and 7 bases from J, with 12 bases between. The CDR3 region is CASSRAGNEQFF. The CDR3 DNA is TGTGCCAGCTCAAGGGCTGGGAATGAGCAGTTCTTC. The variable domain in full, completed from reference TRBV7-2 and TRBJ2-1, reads GAGVSQSPSNKVTEKGKDVELRCDPISGHTALYWYRQSLGQGLEFLIYFQGNSAPDKSGLPSDRFSAERTGGSVSTLTIQRTQQEDSAVYLCASSRAGNEQFFGPGTRLTVL.

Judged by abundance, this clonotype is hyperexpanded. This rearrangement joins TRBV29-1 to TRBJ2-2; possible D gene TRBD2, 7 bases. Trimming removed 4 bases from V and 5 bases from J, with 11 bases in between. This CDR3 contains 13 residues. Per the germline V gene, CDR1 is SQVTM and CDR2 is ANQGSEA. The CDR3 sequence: CSVGGGGTGELFF. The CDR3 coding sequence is TGCAGCGTTGGCGGGGGCGGGACCGGGGAGCTGTTTTTT.

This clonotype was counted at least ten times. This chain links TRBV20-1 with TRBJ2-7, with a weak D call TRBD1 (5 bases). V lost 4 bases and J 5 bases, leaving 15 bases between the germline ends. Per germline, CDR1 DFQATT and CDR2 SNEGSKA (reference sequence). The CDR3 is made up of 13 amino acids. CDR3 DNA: TGCAGTGCTACCGCCCAGGCAGGGCACGAGCAGTACTTC. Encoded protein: CSATAQAGHEQYF.

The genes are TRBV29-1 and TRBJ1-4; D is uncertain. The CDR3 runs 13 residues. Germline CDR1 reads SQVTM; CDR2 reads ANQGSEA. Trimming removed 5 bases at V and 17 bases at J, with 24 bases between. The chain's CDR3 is CSVPYRLMKNSFF. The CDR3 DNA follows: TGCAGCGTTCCCTACCGGCTGATGAAAAACTCTTTTTTT.

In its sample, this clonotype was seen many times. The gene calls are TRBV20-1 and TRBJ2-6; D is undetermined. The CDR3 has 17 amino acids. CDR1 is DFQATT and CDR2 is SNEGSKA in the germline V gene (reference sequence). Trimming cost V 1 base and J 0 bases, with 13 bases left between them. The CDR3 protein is CSARAVLDFSGANVLTF. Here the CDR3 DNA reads TGCAGTGCTAGAGCAGTTTTAGATTTCTCTGGGGCCAACGTCCTGACTTTC.

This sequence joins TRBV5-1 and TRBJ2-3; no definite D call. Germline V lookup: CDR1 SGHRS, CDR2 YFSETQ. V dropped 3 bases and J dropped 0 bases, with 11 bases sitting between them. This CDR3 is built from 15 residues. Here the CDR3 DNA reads TGCGCCAGCAGCTGGGTACAGCCTAGCACAGATACGCAGTATTTT. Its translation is CASSWVQPSTDTQYF.

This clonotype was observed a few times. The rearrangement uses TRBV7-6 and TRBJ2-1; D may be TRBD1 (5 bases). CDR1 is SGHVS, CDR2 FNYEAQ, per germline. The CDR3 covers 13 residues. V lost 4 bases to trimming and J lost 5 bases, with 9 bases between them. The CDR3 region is CASSWGSNNEQFF. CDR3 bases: TGTGCCAGCAGCTGGGGCAGCAACAATGAGCAGTTCTTC.

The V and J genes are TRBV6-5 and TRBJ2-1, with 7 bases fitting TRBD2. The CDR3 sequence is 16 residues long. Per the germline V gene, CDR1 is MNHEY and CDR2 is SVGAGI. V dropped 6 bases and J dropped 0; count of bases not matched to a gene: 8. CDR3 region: CASRTLSGASYNEQFF. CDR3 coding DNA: TGTGCCAGCAGAACCTTGAGCGGGGCCTCCTACAATGAGCAGTTCTTC.

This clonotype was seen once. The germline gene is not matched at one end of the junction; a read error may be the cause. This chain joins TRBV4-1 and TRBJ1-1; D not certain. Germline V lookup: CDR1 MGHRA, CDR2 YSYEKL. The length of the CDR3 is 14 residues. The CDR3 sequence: CASNQPTFGVEAFF. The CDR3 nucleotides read TGCGCCAGCAACCAACCCACTTTCGGAGTAGAGGCTTTCTTT.

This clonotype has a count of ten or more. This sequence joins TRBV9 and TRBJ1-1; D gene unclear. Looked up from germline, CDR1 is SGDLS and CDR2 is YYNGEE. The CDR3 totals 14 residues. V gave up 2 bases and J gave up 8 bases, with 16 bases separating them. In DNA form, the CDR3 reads TGTGCCAGCAGCGTCAGCCCGTTGACGGGAGAAGCTTTCTTT. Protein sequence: CASSVSPLTGEAFF.

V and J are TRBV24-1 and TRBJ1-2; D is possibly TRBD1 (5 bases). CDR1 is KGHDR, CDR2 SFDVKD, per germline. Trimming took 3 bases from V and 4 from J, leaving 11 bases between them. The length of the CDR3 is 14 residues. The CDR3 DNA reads TGTGCCACCAGTGATGGGCAGGGCCTCTATGGCTACACCTTC. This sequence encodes CATSDGQGLYGYTF.

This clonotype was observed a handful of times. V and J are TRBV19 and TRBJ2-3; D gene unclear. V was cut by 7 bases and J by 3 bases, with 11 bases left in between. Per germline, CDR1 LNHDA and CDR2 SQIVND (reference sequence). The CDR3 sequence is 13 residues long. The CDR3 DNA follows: TGTGCCAGTAACGTGGGCAGGACAGATACGCAGTATTTT. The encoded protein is CASNVGRTDTQYF.

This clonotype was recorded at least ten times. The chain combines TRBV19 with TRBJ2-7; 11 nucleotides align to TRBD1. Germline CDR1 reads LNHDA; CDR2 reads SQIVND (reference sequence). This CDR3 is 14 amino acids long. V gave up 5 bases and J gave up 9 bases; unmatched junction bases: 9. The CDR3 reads CASSVRTGGAVQYF. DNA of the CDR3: TGTGCCAGTAGTGTCCGGACAGGGGGCGCGGTGCAGTACTTC.

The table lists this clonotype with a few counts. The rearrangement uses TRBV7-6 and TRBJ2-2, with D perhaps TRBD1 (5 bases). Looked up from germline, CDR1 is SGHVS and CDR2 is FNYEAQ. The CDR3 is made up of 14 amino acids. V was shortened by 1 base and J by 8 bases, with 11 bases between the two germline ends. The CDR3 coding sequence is TGTGCCAGCAGCTTAGTACAGGATGGGGGGGAGCTGTTTTTT. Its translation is CASSLVQDGGELFF.

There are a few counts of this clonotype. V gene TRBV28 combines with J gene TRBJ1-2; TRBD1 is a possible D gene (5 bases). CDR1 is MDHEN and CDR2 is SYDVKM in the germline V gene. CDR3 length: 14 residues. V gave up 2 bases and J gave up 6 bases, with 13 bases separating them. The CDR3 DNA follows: TGTGCCAGCAGTTTACTCCAGGGTAGACATGGCTACACCTTC. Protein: CASSLLQGRHGYTF.

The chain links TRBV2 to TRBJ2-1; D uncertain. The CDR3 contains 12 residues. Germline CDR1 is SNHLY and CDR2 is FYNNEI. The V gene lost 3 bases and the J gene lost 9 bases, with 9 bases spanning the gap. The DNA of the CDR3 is TGTGCCAGCAGTGAGTACGGCGGTGAGCAGTTCTTC. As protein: CASSEYGGEQFF.